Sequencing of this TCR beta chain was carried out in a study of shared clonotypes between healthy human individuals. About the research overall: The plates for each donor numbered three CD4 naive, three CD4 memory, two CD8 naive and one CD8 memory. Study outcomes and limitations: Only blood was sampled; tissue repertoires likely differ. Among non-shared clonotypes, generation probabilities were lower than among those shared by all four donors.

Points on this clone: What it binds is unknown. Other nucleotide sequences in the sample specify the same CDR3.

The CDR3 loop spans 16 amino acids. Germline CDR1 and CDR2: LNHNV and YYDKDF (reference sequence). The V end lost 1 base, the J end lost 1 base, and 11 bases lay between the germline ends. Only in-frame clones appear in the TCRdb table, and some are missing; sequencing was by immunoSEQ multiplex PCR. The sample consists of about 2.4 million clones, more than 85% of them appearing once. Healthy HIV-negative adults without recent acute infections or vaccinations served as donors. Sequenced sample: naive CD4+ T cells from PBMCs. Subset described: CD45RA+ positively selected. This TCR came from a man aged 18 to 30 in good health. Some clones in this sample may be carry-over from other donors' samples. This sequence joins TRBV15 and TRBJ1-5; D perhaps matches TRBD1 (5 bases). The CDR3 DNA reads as TGTGCCACCAGCAGAGTTGGGGCAGGAAGCAATCAGCCCCAGCATTTT. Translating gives CATSRVGAGSNQPQHF. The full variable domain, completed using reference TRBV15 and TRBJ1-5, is DAMVIQNPRYQVTQFGKPVTLSCSQTLNHNVMYWYQQKSSQAPKLLFHYYDKDFNNEADTPDNFQSRRPNTSFCFLDIRSPGLGDTAMYLCATSRVGAGSNQPQHFGDGTRLSIL.